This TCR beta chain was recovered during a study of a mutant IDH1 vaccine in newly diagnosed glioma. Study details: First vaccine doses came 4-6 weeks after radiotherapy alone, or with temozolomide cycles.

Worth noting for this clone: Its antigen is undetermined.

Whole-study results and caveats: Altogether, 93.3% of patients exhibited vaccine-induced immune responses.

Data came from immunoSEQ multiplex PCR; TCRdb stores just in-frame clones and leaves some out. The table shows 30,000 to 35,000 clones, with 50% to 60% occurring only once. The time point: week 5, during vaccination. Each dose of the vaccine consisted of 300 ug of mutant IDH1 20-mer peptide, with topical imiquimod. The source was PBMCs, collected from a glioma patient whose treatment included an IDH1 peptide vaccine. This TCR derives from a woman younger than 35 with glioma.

The CDR3 DNA is TGTGCCACCTCGGTCAACTATGGCTACACCTTC. It yields the protein CATSVNYGYTF. The rearrangement links TRBV6-1 to TRBJ1-2, with D uncertain. The germline V gene has CDR1 MNHNS and CDR2 SASEGT. Trimming removed 10 bases at V and 2 bases at J, with 8 bases between. CDR3 size: 11 residues.